Following are 32 T cell receptor beta chains from one sample sequenced in a study of blood T cell repertoires in COVID-19 (dated by TCRdb to 2018 to 2021). Libraries were made using the immunoSEQ multiplex PCR assay. Held by TCRdb, this immuneACCESS table contains in-frame sequences only and omits some clones. Under half of the omission traces to an unresolved V gene where checked; the cause of the rest is unknown. The sample has approximately 250,000 clones on record, about 84% of them singletons. Clones ranked in the top ten supply 5% to 7% of the sample. The sample was peripheral blood. These receptors all stem from a woman aged 80 or over with COVID-19, enrolled during active disease.

V usage is TRBV6-5 and J usage is TRBJ1-2, with 9 bases that match TRBD1. Germline V gene lookup returns CDR1 MNHEY and CDR2 SVGAGI. The CDR3 is 14 residues long. The ends lost 2 bases at V and 5 bases at J; junction bases unmatched: 3. CDR3 in amino acids: CASSYRDREYGYTF. Written as DNA, the CDR3 is TGTGCCAGCAGTTACCGGGACAGGGAATATGGCTACACCTTC.

The rearrangement joins TRBV5-1 to TRBJ2-7, with TRBD1 identical over 8 bases. Germline loops: CDR1 SGHRS, CDR2 YFSETQ. Trimming removed 4 bases from V and 1 base from J; junction bases left unmatched: 4. This CDR3 contains 14 residues. CDR3 loop: CASSPGQASYEQYF. The CDR3 DNA follows: TGCGCCAGCAGCCCGGGACAGGCTTCCTACGAGCAGTACTTC.

The chain recombines TRBV5-4 with TRBJ1-3; 12 bases match TRBD1. CDR1 and CDR2 (germline): SGHNT, YYREEE (reference sequence). The CDR3 is 17 residues long. The trim removed 4 bases at V and 0 bases at J, leaving 5 bases unmatched. CDR3 bases: TGTGCCAGCAGCCCGGGACAGGGGGCGATCTCTGGAAACACCATATATTTT. Translated, it gives CASSPGQGAISGNTIYF. Using reference TRBV5-4 and TRBJ1-3 for the parts outside the CDR3, the full variable domain is ETGVTQSPTHLIKTRGQQVTLRCSSQSGHNTVSWYQQALGQGPQFIFQYYREEENGRGNFPPRFSGLQFPNYSSELNVNALELDDSALYLCASSPGQGAISGNTIYFGEGSWLTVV.

J is TRBJ1-2 and V is TRBV19, with 11 bases that match TRBD1. The CDR3 is 16 residues long. J was trimmed by 8 bases and V by 7 bases; bases with no gene match: 15. CDR1 is LNHDA, CDR2 SQIVND, per germline (reference sequence). The CDR3 reads CASTLIRGQGGRGYTF. CDR3 bases: TGTGCCAGTACCCTTATTAGGGGACAGGGGGGAAGAGGCTACACCTTC.

The chain combines TRBV11-1 with TRBJ2-4; a possible D gene is TRBD2 (6 bases). The CDR3 runs to 13 residues. The germline V gene encodes CDR1 SGHAT and CDR2 FQDESV (reference sequence). The ends were cut back, 5 bases at V and 9 bases at J, with 14 bases in the middle. CDR3 in DNA: TGTGCCAGCAGCAATGGTAGGGGAGGCATTCAGTACTTC. Translation gives CASSNGRGGIQYF.

V and J are TRBV7-9 and TRBJ2-7; TRBD1 might be the D (6 bases). CDR1 and CDR2 (germline): SEHNR, FQNEAQ (reference sequence). V lost 6 bases to trimming and J lost 2 bases, with 11 bases between them. This CDR3 region has 13 residues. DNA of the CDR3: TGTGCCAGCAGTTTCAGGGACACCTACGAGCAGTACGTC. This translates into CASSFRDTYEQYV.

This CDR3 reads CASSPRGTSGLYNEQFF. In DNA, the CDR3 is TGTGCCAGCAGCCCCCGGGGGACTAGCGGACTTTACAATGAGCAGTTCTTC. The chain is built from TRBV7-2 and TRBJ2-1; TRBD2 aligns across 11 bases. CDR1 is SGHTA and CDR2 is FQGNSA in the germline V gene. CDR3 size: 17 residues. Trimming cost V 5 bases and J 4 bases; bases outside gene matches: 10.

The chain uses TRBV10-1 and TRBJ2-1; 7 bases line up with TRBD2. The CDR3 runs 15 residues. V was pared by 5 bases and J by 0 bases, with 4 bases of the junction left unmatched. CDR1 and CDR2 from the germline V gene are WNHNN and SYGVQD (reference sequence). CDR3 DNA: TGCGCCAGCAGTAGCGGGATTCTCTCCTACAATGAGCAGTTCTTC. Translated: CASSSGILSYNEQFF.

The chain uses TRBV5-1 and TRBJ2-7, with 12 bases aligning to TRBD1. The trim removed 4 bases at V and 6 bases at J, leaving 8 bases unmatched. CDR1 and CDR2 from the germline V gene are SGHRS and YFSETQ. The CDR3 totals 15 residues. The CDR3 region has the DNA TGCGCCAGCAGCCCCTGGGACAGGGGGCAGTCCGAGCAGTACTTC. Translating gives CASSPWDRGQSEQYF.

This clone was counted only a few times. V gene TRBV5-1 combines with J gene TRBJ1-2; 7 bases align to TRBD1. The CDR3 has 14 residues. Trimming removed 0 bases from V and 6 bases from J; junction bases left unmatched: 5. The germline V gene has CDR1 SGHRS and CDR2 YFSETQ. CDR3 sequence reads: CASSLERTGNGYTF. DNA of the CDR3: TGCGCCAGCAGCTTGGAGAGGACAGGCAATGGCTACACCTTC.

The chain recombines TRBV15 with TRBJ1-2, with 9 bases that match TRBD1. Germline CDR1 LNHNV, CDR2 YYDKDF (reference sequence). The CDR3 sequence is 17 residues long. Trimming took 4 bases from V and 4 from J; bases not matched to a gene: 13. The CDR3 DNA is TGTGCCACCAGCAACAAGGGGACAGGGCGATGGACCTATGGCTACACCTTC. Translation: CATSNKGTGRWTYGYTF.

The V and J genes are TRBV5-4 and TRBJ2-2, with 7 bases identical to TRBD1. V lost 0 bases to trimming and J lost 3 bases; unmatched junction nucleotides: 5. The germline gives CDR1 SGHNT, CDR2 YYREEE (reference sequence). The CDR3 spans 16 residues. This CDR3 reads CASSLVETGYTGELFF. The CDR3 DNA is TGTGCCAGCAGCTTGGTCGAGACAGGGTACACCGGGGAGCTGTTTTTT.

This chain links TRBV5-1 with TRBJ1-3; D is unclear. Trimming took off 0 bases at V and 0 bases at J, with 10 bases between the two ends. The germline CDR1 and CDR2 sequences are SGHRS and YFSETQ. The CDR3 length is 16 residues. CDR3 region: CASSLGAVNSGNTIYF. The CDR3 region has the DNA TGCGCCAGCAGCTTGGGGGCAGTAAACTCTGGAAACACCATATATTTT.

This chain joins TRBV5-1 and TRBJ1-1; D might be TRBD1 (5 bases). The germline V gene encodes CDR1 SGHRS and CDR2 YFSETQ. The CDR3 loop spans 13 amino acids. The V and J ends lost 4 bases and 4 bases respectively, with 11 bases between them. The CDR3 loop is CASSHLGGTEAFF. CDR3 sequence (DNA): TGCGCCAGCAGCCACCTGGGGGGCACTGAAGCTTTCTTT.

DNA of the CDR3: TGTGCCATCAGTGGCAACCCCACGGGAGGCGAGCAGTACTTC. It translates to CAISGNPTGGEQYF. The genes are TRBV10-3 and TRBJ2-7; 7 nucleotides line up with TRBD2. The V and J ends lost 4 bases and 6 bases, in that order; junction bases with no gene match: 9. Germline CDR1 is ENHRY and CDR2 is SYGVKD. The CDR3 totals 14 residues.

This chain connects TRBV13 to TRBJ2-2; D may be TRBD2 (7 bases). The CDR3 has 16 residues. CDR1 is PRHDT, CDR2 FYEKMQ, per germline (reference sequence). Between the trimmed V and J ends, which lost 4 bases and 5 bases, there was a span of 17 bases. DNA for the CDR3: TGTGCCAGCAGCTCCGCGGGGAGGGGGTTGACCGGGGAGCTGTTTTTT. This codes for CASSSAGRGLTGELFF.

This clone turned up a few times. Other nucleotide sequences from this sample produce the same CDR3. The V gene is TRBV5-1, the J gene TRBJ1-6, with no clear D. Deletions cut 0 bases from V and 8 bases from J, with 6 bases between. This CDR3 has 13 amino acids. Germline assignment: CDR1 SGHRS and CDR2 YFSETQ. As DNA, the CDR3 is TGCGCCAGCAGCTTGGCCGGGTATTCACCCCTCCACTTT. Protein: CASSLAGYSPLHF.

This clone occurred once. The chain combines TRBV7-2 with TRBJ1-1; D may be TRBD1 (5 bases). V was pared by 5 bases and J by 10 bases, with 29 bases between. This CDR3 has 17 residues. Germline V CDR1 and CDR2: SGHTA, FQGNSA. In DNA form, the CDR3 reads TGTGCCAGCAGCCCCCTTGGAGACTCAGGGTCGTTCGGGCGAGCTTTCTTT. Translation: CASSPLGDSGSFGRAFF.

The rearrangement uses TRBV28 and TRBJ1-2; 7 nucleotides match TRBD1. Germline CDR1 reads MDHEN; CDR2 reads SYDVKM. Unmatched junction bases numbered 6, after V lost 4 bases and J lost 4 bases. This CDR3 is 14 amino acids long. CDR3 sequence: CASSSEGQSYGYTF. Here the CDR3 DNA reads TGTGCCAGCAGTTCTGAGGGACAGAGCTATGGCTACACCTTC.

This chain connects TRBV28 to TRBJ1-4, with D perhaps matching TRBD1 (6 bases). Looked up from germline, CDR1 is MDHEN and CDR2 is SYDVKM. V lost 3 bases to trimming and J lost 3 bases, with 11 bases between them. The length of the CDR3 is 15 residues. The CDR3 spells CASSFGDIPNEKLFF. The CDR3 DNA reads as TGTGCCAGCAGTTTTGGGGACATTCCTAATGAAAAACTGTTTTTT.

This clone was detected a few times. The chain joins TRBV18 to TRBJ1-2, with D possibly TRBD1 on 5 matching bases. This CDR3 is 14 amino acids long. Germline V lookup: CDR1 KGHSH, CDR2 LQKENI. V was trimmed by 6 bases and J by 4 bases, leaving 15 bases between them. The CDR3 region has the DNA TGTGCCAGCTCTTCGGGAGGGGACGGCTATGGCTACACCTTC. Translation gives CASSSGGDGYGYTF.

The V and J genes are TRBV3-1 (or the pseudogene TRBV3-2) and TRBJ1-2; D is unresolved. CDR1 and CDR2 from the germline V gene are LGHDT and YNNKEL (reference sequence). V gave up 3 bases and J gave up 8 bases, with 10 bases separating them. This CDR3 spans 12 amino acids. CDR3 in DNA: TGTGCCAGCAGCCAGGCAGGTGGCGGCTACACCTTC. This codes for CASSQAGGGYTF.

The chain's CDR3 is CASSQDVAGSFTDTQYF. The CDR3 DNA is TGCGCCAGCAGCCAAGATGTGGCGGGATCCTTCACAGATACGCAGTATTTT. The chain is built from TRBV4-1 and TRBJ2-3; tentatively, D is TRBD2 (6 bases). This CDR3 has 17 residues. Germline CDR1 reads MGHRA; CDR2 reads YSYEKL. Deletions cut 0 bases from V and 2 bases from J, with 15 bases between.

This chain links TRBV6-5 with TRBJ1-1; D is possibly TRBD1 (6 bases). From germline, CDR1 is MNHEY and CDR2 SVGAGI. The length of the CDR3 is 14 residues. CDR3 sequence (DNA): TGTTCTTGCTGCTGTGGCGGGGGCGGCACTGAAGCTTTCTTT. Amino acids: CSCCCGGGGTEAFF.

This clone was seen just once. The J gene is TRBJ2-1, the V gene TRBV19; 10 bases align to TRBD2. The V gene end was trimmed by 5 bases and the J gene end by 0 bases; junction bases not matched to a gene: 1. There are 15 residues in the CDR3. The V gene's germline CDR1 is LNHDA and CDR2 SQIVND (reference sequence). The CDR3, as DNA: TGTGCCAGTAGTGTAGCGGGGGGCTCCTACAATGAGCAGTTCTTC. Protein product: CASSVAGGSYNEQFF.

The genes are TRBV25-1 and TRBJ2-3; perhaps TRBD2 as D (7 bases). Germline V CDR1 and CDR2: MGHDK, SYGVNS. Trimming stripped 6 bases from V and 4 bases from J, with 14 bases between. This CDR3 comprises 14 residues. The CDR3 sequence: CASRDKGGADTQYF. The CDR3 nucleotides are TGTGCCAGCAGGGACAAGGGGGGGGCAGATACGCAGTATTTT.

The rearrangement uses TRBV6-1 and TRBJ1-5; D ambiguous. This CDR3 spans 15 amino acids. Deletions cut 2 bases from V and 0 bases from J, with 8 bases between. Germline V gene sequence: CDR1 MNHNS, CDR2 SASEGT. The CDR3 reads CASSELGGSNQPQHF. CDR3 DNA: TGTGCCAGCAGTGAACTAGGCGGTAGCAATCAGCCCCAGCATTTT.

The chain combines TRBV5-1 with TRBJ2-7; 9 bases line up with TRBD2. The germline gives CDR1 SGHRS, CDR2 YFSETQ. The CDR3 loop spans 16 amino acids. The V segment lost 7 bases and the J segment 3 bases; nucleotides outside the gene matches: 14. CDR3 in DNA: TGCGCCAGCTCCCGAGGGCCCAGCGGGGGGATCTACGAGCAGTACGTC. As protein: CASSRGPSGGIYEQYV.

This clone was found a few times. The chain links TRBV7-8 to TRBJ1-2; the match to TRBD1 covers 7 bases. With 5 bases clipped from V and 1 base from J, the junction kept 10 bases outside the gene matches. The V gene's germline CDR1 is SGHVS and CDR2 FQNEAQ. The CDR3 is 16 residues long. CDR3 protein: CASSPGLDRFNYGYTF. Here the CDR3 DNA reads TGTGCCAGCAGCCCGGGACTGGACAGGTTTAACTATGGCTACACCTTC.

J is TRBJ2-2 and V is TRBV7-2; 8 bases align to TRBD2. Germline V lookup: CDR1 SGHTA, CDR2 FQGNSA. The length of the CDR3 is 15 residues. The junction had 2 bases not matched to a gene; V was cut back by 5 bases and J by 0 bases. CDR3 sequence: CASSRAGANTGELFF. The CDR3 DNA sequence: TGTGCCAGCAGCAGAGCGGGAGCGAACACCGGGGAGCTGTTTTTT.

The chain is built from TRBV20-1 and TRBJ1-1; the match to TRBD1 covers 8 bases. This CDR3 has 13 amino acids. Losses at the gene ends were 3 bases for V and 4 bases for J; bases not matched to a gene: 4. Germline CDR1 reads DFQATT; CDR2 reads SNEGSKA (reference sequence). For the CDR3, the DNA is TGCAGTGCTAGTTGGGACAGGAGCACTGAAGCTTTCTTT. Encoded protein: CSASWDRSTEAFF.

This clone was counted once. The rearrangement uses TRBV28 and TRBJ1-1; unclear D gene. The length of the CDR3 is 15 residues. The V end was cut by 2 bases, the J end by 1 base, with 11 bases between. CDR1 and CDR2 from the germline V gene are MDHEN and SYDVKM. Written as DNA, the CDR3 is TGTGCCAGCAGTTTAGAGGGTCTCGGGAACACTGAAGCTTTCTTT. As protein: CASSLEGLGNTEAFF.